One and the same sample provided the 30 T cell receptor beta chains below, sequenced in a study of CD8 T cells in ankylosing spondylitis. MiXCR, run by TCRdb on the 5' RACE reads, gives a single entry per CDR3 protein. The table has 200,000 to 250,000 distinct CDR3 sequences, under 30% seen once. Sequenced material: blood, either unsorted or a sorted T cell fraction (not recorded which). Receptors originate from a male donor with ankylosing spondylitis or in good health (not recorded which).

This clonotype was picked up many times. CDR3 in amino acids: CASSFGGNLNQPQHF. The CDR3 DNA reads TGTGCCAGCAGTTTTGGGGGGAATCTCAATCAGCCCCAGCATTTT. The gene calls are TRBV27 and TRBJ1-5, with a possible D match to TRBD1 (5 bases). CDR3 size: 15 residues. Germline CDR1 and CDR2: MNHEY and SMNVEV (reference sequence). V lost 3 bases to trimming and J lost 3 bases, with 12 bases between them.

This clonotype has a count of ten or more. The J gene is TRBJ2-7, the V gene TRBV7-8; a possible D gene is TRBD1 (6 bases). CDR1 SGHVS and CDR2 FQNEAQ come from the germline V gene. This CDR3 spans 15 amino acids. Trimming removed 4 bases at V and 6 bases at J, with 19 bases between. The CDR3 DNA reads as TGTGCCAGCAGCTCAACAGGGATCCGAGGCTCCGAGCAGTACTTC. Amino acid sequence: CASSSTGIRGSEQYF.

This clonotype was picked up many times. The rearrangement uses TRBV5-6 and TRBJ1-2; unclear D gene. The CDR3 loop spans 14 amino acids. Germline lookup yields CDR1 SGHDT and CDR2 YYEEEE. In nucleotides, the CDR3 is TGTGCGAGCTCTGAGGGTGGGCGGAACTATGGCTACACCTTC. This codes for CASSEGGRNYGYTF. The full variable domain, completed using reference TRBV5-6 and TRBJ1-2, is DAGVTQSPTHLIKTRGQQVTLRCSPKSGHDTVSWYQQALGQGPQFIFQYYEEEERQRGNFPDRFSGHQFPNYSSELNVNALLLGDSALYLCASSEGGRNYGYTFGSGTRLTVV.

The chain has TRBV9 and TRBJ2-2; a possible D gene is TRBD2 (6 bases). This CDR3 is built from 15 residues. Germline lookup yields CDR1 SGDLS and CDR2 YYNGEE. Between the trimmed V and J ends, which lost 2 bases and 4 bases, there was a span of 12 bases. The CDR3 DNA is TGTGCCAGCAGCGTGTCACTGGGAGGCACCGGGGAGCTGTTTTTT. It encodes CASSVSLGGTGELFF. The variable domain in full, with the rest retrieved from reference TRBV9 and TRBJ2-2, is DSGVTQTPKHLITATGQRVTLRCSPRSGDLSVYWYQQSLDQGLQFLIQYYNGEERAKGNILERFSAQQFPDLHSELNLSSLELGDSALYFCASSVSLGGTGELFFGEGSRLTVL.

There are a few counts of this clonotype. V gene TRBV20-1 combines with J gene TRBJ2-3, with D uncertain. CDR3 size: 13 residues. Per the germline V gene, CDR1 is DFQATT and CDR2 is SNEGSKA (reference sequence). With 6 bases removed from V and 7 bases from J, the gap between germline ends came to 17 bases. The CDR3 loop is CSATQMGTNTQYF. In DNA, the CDR3 is TGCAGTGCAACGCAAATGGGTACAAATACGCAGTATTTT.

In this sample, this clonotype turned up a few times. J is TRBJ2-7 and V is TRBV20-1, with D perhaps TRBD1 (6 bases). With 5 bases removed from V and 6 bases from J, the gap between germline ends came to 14 bases. Germline-derived CDR1 and CDR2 are DFQATT and SNEGSKA (reference sequence). This CDR3 contains 12 residues. The CDR3 bases are TGCAGTGCTGGGAAACAGGGACCCGAGCAGTACTTC. It translates to CSAGKQGPEQYF.

At least ten counts were recorded for this clonotype. The chain couples TRBV5-1 to TRBJ1-1; 9 positions agree with TRBD1. The V segment lost 4 bases and the J segment 4 bases; nucleotides outside the gene matches: 8. CDR3 length equals 15 residues. The V gene's germline CDR1 is SGHRS and CDR2 YFSETQ. The CDR3 coding sequence is TGCGCCAGCAGCCCGAGGGACAGGGTTGCCACTGAAGCTTTCTTT. Protein product: CASSPRDRVATEAFF.

This clonotype was recorded a few times. The chain recombines TRBV7-9 with TRBJ2-2; D is tentatively TRBD1 or TRBD2 (5 bases each). The germline CDR1 and CDR2 sequences are SEHNR and FQNEAQ (reference sequence). V lost 4 bases to trimming and J lost 3 bases, with 12 bases between them. This CDR3 has 15 residues. DNA for the CDR3: TGTGCCAGCAGCTCCACCGGGACCTACACCGGGGAGCTGTTTTTT. This codes for CASSSTGTYTGELFF.

Many counts were recorded for this clonotype. Here the CDR3 DNA reads TGCAGTGCCCATTTAGCGGGAGCGAACTCCTACGAGCAGTACTTC. This gives the protein CSAHLAGANSYEQYF. V and J are TRBV20-1 and TRBJ2-7; 9 positions agree with TRBD2. Trimming removed 6 bases from V and 0 bases from J; junction bases left unmatched: 9. The CDR3 has 15 amino acids. Germline values: CDR1 DFQATT, CDR2 SNEGSKA (reference sequence).

The table lists this clonotype with many counts. This chain joins TRBV29-1 and TRBJ2-1; 8 bases are a match to TRBD2. Looked up from germline, CDR1 is SQVTM and CDR2 is ANQGSEA. Trimming removed 6 bases from V and 4 bases from J; junction bases left unmatched: 8. This CDR3 region has 14 residues. For the CDR3, the DNA is TGCAGCGTAGCAACCGGGACTAGTTACAATGAGCAGTTCTTC. It is translated as CSVATGTSYNEQFF.

This clonotype was seen at least ten times. This rearrangement joins TRBV5-1 to TRBJ2-1; D uncertain. V was cut by 2 bases and J by 0 bases, with 9 bases left in between. CDR3 length: 15 amino acids. Germline V gene sequence: CDR1 SGHRS, CDR2 YFSETQ. This CDR3 is CASSLAPSSYNEQFF. Written as DNA, the CDR3 is TGCGCCAGCAGCTTAGCGCCGAGCTCCTACAATGAGCAGTTCTTC.

This chain uses TRBV11-2 with TRBJ2-2, with a weak D call TRBD2 (5 bases). Germline values: CDR1 SGHAT, CDR2 FQNNGV. CDR3 length equals 17 residues. The ends were cut back, 3 bases at V and 4 bases at J, with 18 bases in the middle. CDR3: CASSFPAGSNPTGELFF. The CDR3 coding sequence is TGTGCCAGCAGCTTCCCGGCGGGCTCAAACCCCACCGGGGAGCTGTTTTTT.

The V gene is TRBV4-3, the J gene TRBJ2-1, with 10 bases fitting TRBD2. The CDR3 totals 14 residues. J gave up 9 bases and V 8 bases, and 10 bases lay outside the gene matches. Germline V lookup: CDR1 LGHNA, CDR2 YSLEER. CDR3 DNA: TGCGCCAGCGAGGAACTAGCGGGGCTCGGTGAGCAGTTCTTC. It specifies CASEELAGLGEQFF.

In its sample, this clonotype was seen many times. The chain recombines TRBV11-2 with TRBJ2-1; D call uncertain. Germline CDR1 reads SGHAT; CDR2 reads FQNNGV. The germline V and J ends were trimmed by 5 bases and 5 bases, with 7 bases remaining between them. This CDR3 comprises 12 residues. CDR3 residues: CASSPLDNEQFF. The CDR3 DNA reads as TGTGCCAGCAGCCCCCTCGACAATGAGCAGTTCTTC.

The rearrangement links TRBV5-1 to TRBJ2-5; possibly TRBD2 for D (6 bases). V was clipped by 6 bases and J by 1 base, with 19 bases between them. The CDR3 extends over 16 amino acids. From germline, CDR1 is SGHRS and CDR2 YFSETQ. The chain's CDR3 is CASKKPVLEGQETQYF. The CDR3 DNA follows: TGCGCCAGCAAAAAACCGGTTTTGGAGGGCCAAGAGACCCAGTACTTC.

This clonotype has ten or more counts. The rearrangement uses TRBV5-1 and TRBJ2-3; TRBD2 aligns across 8 bases. The CDR3 runs 18 residues. Germline V gene data show CDR1 as SGHRS and CDR2 as YFSETQ. With V trimmed by 2 bases and J by 1 base, 12 bases remained unmatched. The CDR3 coding sequence is TGCGCCAGCAGCTTCGGCCGACTCACTAGCGGTCGCACAGATACGCAGTATTTT. Its translation is CASSFGRLTSGRTDTQYF.

The chain has TRBV12-3 or TRBV12-4 and TRBJ2-3; TRBD1 might be the D (6 bases). The CDR3 totals 17 residues. The germline V and J ends were trimmed by 2 bases and 0 bases, with 15 bases remaining between them. Here the CDR3 reads CASSLSRGIPSTDTQYF. CDR3 nucleotide sequence: TGTGCCAGCAGTTTATCGAGGGGGATTCCTAGCACAGATACGCAGTATTTT.

This clonotype occurred many times. V usage is TRBV12-3 or TRBV12-4 and J usage is TRBJ2-1; TRBD2 matches 14 bases. The V gene end was trimmed by 6 bases and the J gene end by 9 bases; junction bases not matched to a gene: 7. The CDR3 has 15 residues. CDR3 bases: TGTGCCAGCAGCCAGGGACTAGCGGGAGTAAGTGAGCAGTTCTTC. It encodes CASSQGLAGVSEQFF.

This clonotype has only a few counts. The chain joins TRBV20-1 to TRBJ2-7, with 7 bases fitting TRBD1. J gave up 2 bases and V 3 bases, and 7 bases lay outside the gene matches. Germline loops: CDR1 DFQATT, CDR2 SNEGSKA (reference sequence). The CDR3 is made up of 14 amino acids. The chain's CDR3 is CSASRDSRTYEQYF. Written as DNA, the CDR3 is TGCAGTGCTAGTAGGGACAGCAGGACCTACGAGCAGTACTTC.

This clonotype was detected a few times. The V gene is TRBV4-1, the J gene TRBJ2-7, with 10 bases that match TRBD2. V shed 6 bases, J shed 5 bases, and the junction held 10 bases outside the gene matches. CDR3 length equals 15 residues. In germline, CDR1 is MGHRA, CDR2 YSYEKL. The CDR3 DNA follows: TGCGCCAGCAGTCGCCTAGCGGGAGTGAGTGACGAGCAGTACTTC. Protein: CASSRLAGVSDEQYF.

This clonotype was recorded at least ten times. The V gene is TRBV28, the J gene TRBJ1-2, with D perhaps matching TRBD1 (5 bases). V lost 3 bases and J 2 bases, leaving 16 bases between the germline ends. Germline CDR1 and CDR2: MDHEN and SYDVKM. The CDR3 extends over 16 amino acids. The CDR3 spells CASSLGRRVWNYGYTF. The CDR3 region has the DNA TGTGCCAGCAGTTTGGGGCGGAGGGTATGGAACTATGGCTACACCTTC.

The CDR3 sequence: CSAPRPGGNTIYF. The CDR3 DNA follows: TGCAGTGCCCCCCGACCGGGAGGAAACACCATATATTTT. This chain joins TRBV20-1 and TRBJ1-3; D not certain. This CDR3 comprises 13 residues. V was trimmed by 6 bases and J by 4 bases, leaving 13 bases between them. Looked up from germline, CDR1 is DFQATT and CDR2 is SNEGSKA (reference sequence).

This clonotype was recorded at least ten times. The rearrangement uses TRBV2 and TRBJ2-7; D is unclear. Germline lookup yields CDR1 SNHLY and CDR2 FYNNEI. The CDR3 runs to 14 residues. Trimming pared 6 bases from V and 3 bases from J, leaving 15 bases between. The CDR3 sequence is CASSLVSQHYEQYF. The CDR3 coding sequence is TGTGCCAGCAGCCTGGTGTCCCAACACTACGAGCAGTACTTC. Complete variable domain (other parts from reference TRBV2 and TRBJ2-7): EPEVTQTPSHQVTQMGQEVILRCVPISNHLYFYWYRQILGQKVEFLVSFYNNEISEKSEIFDDQFSVERPDGSNFTLKIRSTKLEDSAMYFCASSLVSQHYEQYFGPGTRLTVT.

This clonotype has ten or more counts. The chain links TRBV24-1 to TRBJ2-3; 10 nucleotides line up with TRBD1. This CDR3 has 16 residues. Germline loops: CDR1 KGHDR, CDR2 SFDVKD. Germline trimming cut 2 bases from V and 4 bases from J; bases unmatched to any gene: 5. CDR3 nucleotides: TGTGCCACCAGTGATTCGTCCGGGACAGGGGCAGATACGCAGTATTTT. Its translation is CATSDSSGTGADTQYF.

This clonotype was seen ten or more times. The chain carries TRBV28 and TRBJ2-3, with TRBD2 as a possible D gene (6 bases). The germline V gene encodes CDR1 MDHEN and CDR2 SYDVKM. The V end was cut by 5 bases, the J end by 7 bases, with 22 bases between. The CDR3 covers 16 residues. The CDR3 spells CASSPSLRLGANTQYF. For the CDR3, the DNA is TGTGCCAGCAGTCCCTCCCTTAGACTAGGAGCGAATACGCAGTATTTT.

Ten or more counts support this clonotype. The rearrangement links TRBV18 to TRBJ1-1; unclear D gene. The V gene lost 3 bases and the J gene lost 0 bases, with 5 bases spanning the gap. CDR1 and CDR2 (germline): KGHSH, LQKENI. The CDR3 contains 13 residues. CDR3 protein: CASSPNLNTEAFF. CDR3 nucleotide sequence: TGTGCCAGCTCACCGAACCTGAACACTGAAGCTTTCTTT.

The J gene is TRBJ2-6, the V gene TRBV6-1; D call uncertain. The ends were cut back, 4 bases at V and 0 bases at J, with 4 bases in the middle. Germline-derived CDR1 and CDR2 are MNHNS and SASEGT. This CDR3 comprises 14 residues. CDR3 DNA: TGTGCCAGCAGTGTCGACTCTGGGGCCAACGTCCTGACTTTC. It specifies CASSVDSGANVLTF.

There are many counts of this clonotype. The gene calls are TRBV15 and TRBJ2-1; possible D gene TRBD2, 6 bases. Germline assignment: CDR1 LNHNV and CDR2 YYDKDF (reference sequence). This CDR3 is 16 amino acids long. V dropped 0 bases and J dropped 6 bases, with 15 bases sitting between them. The CDR3 is CATSRDRASVANEQFF. The CDR3 DNA follows: TGTGCCACCAGCAGAGATAGGGCTAGCGTTGCCAATGAGCAGTTCTTC.

For the CDR3, the DNA is TGCGCCAGCAGCCAAGTGCTCGGGGAAGAGACCCAGTACTTC. This encodes CASSQVLGEETQYF. The V gene is TRBV4-3, the J gene TRBJ2-5; a weak D match, TRBD2 (5 bases). V lost 1 base and J lost 3, with 9 bases in between. Looked up from germline, CDR1 is LGHNA and CDR2 is YSLEER. This CDR3 is 14 amino acids long.

This clonotype was detected many times. The genes are TRBV6-2 or TRBV6-3 and TRBJ1-6; D perhaps matches TRBD1 (5 bases). This CDR3 has 15 residues. Trimming removed 5 bases from V and 7 bases from J, with 15 bases in between. Germline-derived CDR1 and CDR2 are MNHEY and SVGEGT. This chain's CDR3 is CASSPWGGDNSPLHF. In DNA form, the CDR3 reads TGTGCCAGCAGTCCCTGGGGGGGTGACAATTCACCCCTCCACTTT.